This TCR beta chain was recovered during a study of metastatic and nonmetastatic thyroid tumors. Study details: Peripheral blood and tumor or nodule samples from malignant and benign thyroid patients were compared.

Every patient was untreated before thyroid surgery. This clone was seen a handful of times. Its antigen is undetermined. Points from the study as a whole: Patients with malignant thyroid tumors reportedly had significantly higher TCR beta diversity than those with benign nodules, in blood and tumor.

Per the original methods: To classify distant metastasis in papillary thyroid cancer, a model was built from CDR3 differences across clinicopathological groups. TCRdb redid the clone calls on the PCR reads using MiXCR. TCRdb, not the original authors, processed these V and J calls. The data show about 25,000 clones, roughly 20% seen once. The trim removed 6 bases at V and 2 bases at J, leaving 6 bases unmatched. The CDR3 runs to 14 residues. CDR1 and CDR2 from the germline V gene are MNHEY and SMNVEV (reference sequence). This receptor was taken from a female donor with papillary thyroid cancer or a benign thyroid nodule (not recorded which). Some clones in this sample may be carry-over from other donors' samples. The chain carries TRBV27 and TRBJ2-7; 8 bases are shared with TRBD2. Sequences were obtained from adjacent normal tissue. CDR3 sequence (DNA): TGTGCCAGCAGCATTATAGCGGGGCCCTACGAGCAGTACTTC. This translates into CASSIIAGPYEQYF.